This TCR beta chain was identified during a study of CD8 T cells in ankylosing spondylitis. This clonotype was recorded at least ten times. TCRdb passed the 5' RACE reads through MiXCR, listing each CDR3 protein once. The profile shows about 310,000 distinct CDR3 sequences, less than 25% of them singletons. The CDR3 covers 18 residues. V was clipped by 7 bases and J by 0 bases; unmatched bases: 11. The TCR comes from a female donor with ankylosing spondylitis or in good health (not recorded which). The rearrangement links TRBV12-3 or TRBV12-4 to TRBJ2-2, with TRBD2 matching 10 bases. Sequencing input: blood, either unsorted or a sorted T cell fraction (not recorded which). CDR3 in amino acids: CASMGWASGRPNTGELFF. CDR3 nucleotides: TGTGCCAGCATGGGCTGGGCTAGCGGGAGACCGAACACCGGGGAGCTGTTTTTT.